The 3 T cell receptor beta chains listed next were all sequenced from one sample in a study of T cell changes during pregnancy in multiple sclerosis. Sequencing was performed with immunoSEQ multiplex PCR; in TCRdb, only in-frame clones are kept and a portion is missing. In the table there are tens of thousands of clones, approximately 92% of which are singletons. Sequenced sample: peripheral blood. The source is a female donor with multiple sclerosis, enrolled in a pregnancy study.

This clone occurred a few times. The V and J genes are TRBV6-4 and TRBJ2-1, with 10 nucleotides matching TRBD2. Germline trimming cut 5 bases from V and 3 bases from J; bases unmatched to any gene: 4. CDR3 length equals 15 residues. Germline V gene sequence: CDR1 MRHNA, CDR2 SNTAGT. The CDR3 sequence is CASSSGTSDYNEQFF. CDR3 bases: TGTGCCAGCAGTTCCGGGACTAGCGACTACAATGAGCAGTTCTTC.

The V call is TRBV10-3, the J call TRBJ2-1, with D hard to call. The V end lost 7 bases, the J end lost 6 bases, and 10 bases lay between the germline ends. CDR3 length equals 12 residues. Germline CDR1 is ENHRY and CDR2 is SYGVKD. The CDR3: CAIKETANEQFF. The DNA for the CDR3 is TGTGCCATCAAGGAAACCGCCAATGAGCAGTTCTTC.

The V and J genes are TRBV27 and TRBJ2-2; perhaps TRBD2 as D (5 bases). The CDR3 has 15 residues. Germline lookup yields CDR1 MNHEY and CDR2 SMNVEV (reference sequence). V shed 3 bases and J shed 3 bases, with 11 bases lying between them. The CDR3 loop is CASSFSDLDTGELFF. CDR3 nucleotide sequence: TGTGCCAGCAGTTTCTCGGACTTAGACACCGGGGAGCTGTTTTTT.